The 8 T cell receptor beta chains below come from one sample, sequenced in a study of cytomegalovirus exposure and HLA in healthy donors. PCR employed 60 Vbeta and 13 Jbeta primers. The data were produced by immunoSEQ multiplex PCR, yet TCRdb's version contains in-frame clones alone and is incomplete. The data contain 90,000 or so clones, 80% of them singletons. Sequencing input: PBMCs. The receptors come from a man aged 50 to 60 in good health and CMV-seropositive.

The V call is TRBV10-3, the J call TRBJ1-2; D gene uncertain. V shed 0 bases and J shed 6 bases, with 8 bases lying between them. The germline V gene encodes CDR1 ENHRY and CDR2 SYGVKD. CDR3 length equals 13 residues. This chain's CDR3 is CAISESRVHGYTF. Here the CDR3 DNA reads TGTGCCATCAGTGAGTCTCGGGTTCATGGCTACACCTTC.

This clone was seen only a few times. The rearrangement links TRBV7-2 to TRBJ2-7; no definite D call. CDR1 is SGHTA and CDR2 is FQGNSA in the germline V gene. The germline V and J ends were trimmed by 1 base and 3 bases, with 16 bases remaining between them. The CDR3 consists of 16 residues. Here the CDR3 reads CASSLGTSPTLYEQYF. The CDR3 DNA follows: TGTGCCAGCAGCTTAGGAACCAGCCCGACACTCTACGAGCAGTACTTC.

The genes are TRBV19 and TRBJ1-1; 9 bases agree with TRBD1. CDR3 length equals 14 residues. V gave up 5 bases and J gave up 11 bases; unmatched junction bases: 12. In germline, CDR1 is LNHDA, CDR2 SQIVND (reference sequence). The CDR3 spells CASSVSGTGRGAFF. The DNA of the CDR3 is TGTGCCAGTAGTGTTTCCGGGACAGGGAGGGGTGCTTTCTTT.

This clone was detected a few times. CDR3 sequence reads: CASSPLTRMGGYTF. The CDR3, as DNA: TGCGCCAGCAGCCCCCTGACACGGATGGGTGGCTACACCTTC. The chain links TRBV5-1 to TRBJ1-2; D is uncertain. Germline V gene sequence: CDR1 SGHRS, CDR2 YFSETQ. CDR3 length: 14 residues. Between the trimmed V and J ends, which lost 4 bases and 7 bases, there was a span of 17 bases.

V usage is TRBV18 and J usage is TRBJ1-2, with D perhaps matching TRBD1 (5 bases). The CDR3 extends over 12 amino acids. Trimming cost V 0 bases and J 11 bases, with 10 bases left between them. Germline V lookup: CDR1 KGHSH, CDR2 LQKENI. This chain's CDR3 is CASSPPAGRYTF. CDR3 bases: TGTGCCAGCTCACCACCGGCGGGGCGGTACACCTTC.

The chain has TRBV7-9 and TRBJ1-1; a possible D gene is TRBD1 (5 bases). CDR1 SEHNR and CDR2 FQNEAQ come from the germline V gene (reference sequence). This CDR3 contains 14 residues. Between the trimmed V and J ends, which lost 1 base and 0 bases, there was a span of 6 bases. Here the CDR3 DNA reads TGTGCCAGCAGCTTAGGGACACTGAACACTGAAGCTTTCTTT. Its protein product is CASSLGTLNTEAFF.

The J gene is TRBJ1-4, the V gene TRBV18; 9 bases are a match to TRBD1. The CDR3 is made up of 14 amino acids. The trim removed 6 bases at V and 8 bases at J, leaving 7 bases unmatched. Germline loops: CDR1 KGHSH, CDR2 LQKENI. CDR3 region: CASSRDRGEEKLFF. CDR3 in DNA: TGTGCCAGCTCCCGTGACAGGGGGGAAGAAAAACTGTTTTTT. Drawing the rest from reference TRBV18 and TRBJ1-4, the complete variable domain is NAGVMQNPRHLVRRRGQEARLRCSPMKGHSHVYWYRQLPEEGLKFMVYLQKENIIDESGMPKERFSAEFPKEGPSILRIQQVVRGDSAAYFCASSRDRGEEKLFFGSGTQLSVL.

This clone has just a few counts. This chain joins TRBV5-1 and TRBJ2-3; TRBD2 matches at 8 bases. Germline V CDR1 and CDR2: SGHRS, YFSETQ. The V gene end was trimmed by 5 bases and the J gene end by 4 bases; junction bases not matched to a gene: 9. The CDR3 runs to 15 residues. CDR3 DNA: TGCGCCAGCAGTCTTAGCGGGAATAGCGCAGATACGCAGTATTTT. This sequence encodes CASSLSGNSADTQYF.